This record looks at one TCR beta chain sequence and its context. As yet, its antigen is unknown. This specimen comes from a study of CD8 T cells in ankylosing spondylitis. Findings and limits, study-wide: A motif of eight highly homologous TCR beta variants was seen as apparently characteristic of ankylosing spondylitis blood.

The CDR3 consists of 15 residues. Germline values: CDR1 MGHRA, CDR2 YSYEKL. V was trimmed by 4 bases and J by 4 bases, leaving 17 bases between them. TCRdb itself ran the 5' RACE reads through MiXCR, one entry per CDR3 protein. The sample includes approximately 150,000 distinct CDR3 sequences, about a sixth seen only once; the top ten take roughly a third. The chain has TRBV4-1 and TRBJ2-7, with D unclear. The material sequenced was blood, either unsorted or a sorted T cell fraction (not recorded which). The sequence was collected from a male donor with ankylosing spondylitis. CDR3 sequence: CASSPAPGDWYEQYF. The CDR3 DNA sequence: TGCGCCAGCAGCCCGGCCCCTGGAGACTGGTACGAGCAGTACTTC.